A selection of T cell receptor beta chains follows, all from one sample in a study of T-cell memory formation after mild COVID-19. Using its own MiXCR run on the 5' RACE reads, TCRdb lists one record per CDR3 protein. The data contain 450,000 or so distinct CDR3 sequences, 20% to 30% of them singletons. The sample consisted of PBMCs or a T cell subset sorted from them (not recorded which). The receptor set was obtained from an adult woman who had mild COVID-19 (a few samples of this study predate the infection). Cell type and time point are not known. CDR3s include the opening cysteine and the closing phenylalanine or tryptophan. Fields, in order: D gene, clone size, J gene, V gene, CDR3 DNA, CDR3 protein. The D gene is left open where the match is weak. Clone sizes are given selectively: once, few, many, or a class where the clone is expanded.

>TRBD1|-|TRBJ2-7|TRBV7-8
TGTGCCAGCAGCCTCTTCGGACAGGGTAAAGTGCGCTACGAGCAGTACTTC
CASSLFGQGKVRYEQYF
>-|few|TRBJ1-1|TRBV20-1
TGCAGTGCTAGGGATGGACGCGTAAGAGGGGCTTTCTTT
CSARDGRVRGAFF
>-|-|TRBJ1-1|TRBV12-3/TRBV12-4
TGTGCCAGCAGAGGAAACAGTATTGAAGCTTTCTTT
CASRGNSIEAFF
>TRBD1|few|TRBJ2-1|TRBV18
TGTGCCAGCTCACCCCGGGACAGGCTAATTGATGAGCAGTTCTTC
CASSPRDRLIDEQFF
>TRBD1|-|TRBJ1-6|TRBV19
TGTGCCAGTACTACAGGGGTTCTTAATTCACCCCTCCACTTT
CASTTGVLNSPLHF
>-|few|TRBJ2-7|TRBV6-6
TGTGCCAGCAGTTACGACATGGGTCTCCCCGGCGAGCAGTACTTC
CASSYDMGLPGEQYF
>-|-|TRBJ2-7|TRBV6-1
TGTGCCAGCAGAACAGGGATACACGAGCAGTACTTC
CASRTGIHEQYF
>-|-|TRBJ2-1|TRBV7-9
TGTGCCAGCAGCTTATTCGAGAATGAGCAGTTCTTC
CASSLFENEQFF
>-|-|TRBJ1-2|TRBV4-2
TGTGCCAGCAGCCAGGCACAGAACTATGGCTACACCTTC
CASSQAQNYGYTF
>-|few|TRBJ2-7|TRBV11-2
TGTGCCAGCAGATTATTGGGTTCATCCGGGCCCCGGGGATCCTACGAGCAGTACTTC
CASRLLGSSGPRGSYEQYF
>-|-|TRBJ2-2|TRBV18
TGTGCCAGCTCACCACTCCAGGGGTCGGACACCGGGGAGCTGTTTTTT
CASSPLQGSDTGELFF
>-|few|TRBJ2-1|TRBV20-1
TGCAGTGCTGACTCTCACGGCCCGAGCTCCTACAATGAGCAGTTCTTC
CSADSHGPSSYNEQFF
>TRBD2|-|TRBJ2-3|TRBV30
TGTGCCTGGGGGACTAGCGGTAGCACAGATACGCAGTATTTT
CAWGTSGSTDTQYF
>-|few|TRBJ2-3|TRBV7-2
TGTGCCAGCAGCTTAGTAGGGACCTCTAGCACAGATACGCAGTATTTT
CASSLVGTSSTDTQYF
>-|-|TRBJ1-5|TRBV30
TGTGCCTGGTCCGGGGGGAGCAATCAGCCCCAGCATTTT
CAWSGGSNQPQHF
>-|few|TRBJ2-1|TRBV5-1
TGCGCCAGCAGCCCCGAGGACTGGAGCTCCTACAATGAGCAGTTCTTC
CASSPEDWSSYNEQFF
>TRBD2|few|TRBJ2-7|TRBV9
TGTGCCAGCAGCGTAGCAGCGGGAGGGCGTCAGCAGTACTTC
CASSVAAGGRQQYF
>-|-|TRBJ2-5|TRBV14
TGTGCCAGCAGCCAAGGGTTGGTTAACTTTGAGACCCAGTACTTC
CASSQGLVNFETQYF
>-|-|TRBJ1-3|TRBV9
TGTGCCAGCAGCGTAGGCAAGGCTTGGGACACCATATATTTT
CASSVGKAWDTIYF
>-|-|TRBJ2-5|TRBV15
TGTGCCACCAGCAGAGATGGCAGGGCGAGTGAGACCCAGTACTTC
CATSRDGRASETQYF
>-|-|TRBJ2-6|TRBV27
TGTGCCAGCAGCCCTTCCGCAGGGTGGAGTGGGGCCAACGTCCTGACTTTC
CASSPSAGWSGANVLTF
>TRBD1|few|TRBJ2-1|TRBV12-3/TRBV12-4
TGTGCCAGCAGTCAATCTCCAGGGGGTCCCTCCTCCTACAATGAGCAGTTCTTC
CASSQSPGGPSSYNEQFF
>TRBD2|few|TRBJ2-5|TRBV27
TGTGCCAGCAGTTTTAGCGGGAGGGCAGAAGAGACCCAGTACTTC
CASSFSGRAEETQYF
>TRBD2|-|TRBJ2-2|TRBV7-8
TGTGCCAGCAGCCCAAGGCGGGGGGGGGAAGTCGTCGCCGGGGAGCTGTTTTTT
CASSPRRGGEVVAGELFF
>-|-|TRBJ2-5|TRBV7-2
TGTGCCAGCAGCTTGGCCCCCACTAGCCGGGAGACCCAGTACTTC
CASSLAPTSRETQYF
>-|-|TRBJ2-1|TRBV4-2
TGTGCCAGCAGCCAAGAGGGATTACTCAATGAGCAGTTCTTC
CASSQEGLLNEQFF
>-|-|TRBJ1-2|TRBV20-1
TGCAGTGCTAGAGCCACCGGAAGTGGCTACACCTTC
CSARATGSGYTF
>-|few|TRBJ2-7|TRBV20-1
TGCAGTGCTAGAGATCTGGCAGACTACGAGCAGTACTTC
CSARDLADYEQYF
>-|-|TRBJ2-7|TRBV20-1
TGCAGTGCCAAGAAACCTGCCTCCGGAGACGAGCAGTACTTC
CSAKKPASGDEQYF
>-|-|TRBJ2-3|TRBV11-1
TGTGCCAGCAGCTGGGGAAGAAAGGATACGCAGTATTTT
CASSWGRKDTQYF
>-|few|TRBJ1-2|TRBV6-5
TGTGCCAGCAGGCCAGGACGGCAGTATGGCTACACCTTC
CASRPGRQYGYTF
>-|-|TRBJ2-7|TRBV4-3
TGCGCCAGCAGCCAGTCGGACAGCGGGTTGGAAGAGCAGTACTTC
CASSQSDSGLEEQYF
>TRBD2|-|TRBJ2-7|TRBV7-6
TGTGCCAGCAGCTTAGCTCCGAGGACTAGCAAGAGCGAGCAGTACTTC
CASSLAPRTSKSEQYF
>TRBD2|-|TRBJ2-7|TRBV2
TGTGCCAGCCAGGGACTAGCGGTCTCCTACGAGCAGTACTTC
CASQGLAVSYEQYF
>-|-|TRBJ2-1|TRBV5-1
TGCGCCAGCAGCTTGGCCTTGGACCCGGAGCAGTTCTTC
CASSLALDPEQFF
>-|few|TRBJ1-4|TRBV4-3
TGCGCCAGCAGCCAAGATGTGAGTGAAAAACTGTTTTTT
CASSQDVSEKLFF
>-|-|TRBJ2-7|TRBV12-3/TRBV12-4
TGTGCTTCTCTTGGAGGGCCGAACTCCCAGGGGCAGTACTTC
CASLGGPNSQGQYF
>TRBD2|few|TRBJ2-3|TRBV4-2
TGTGCCAGCAGCCAAGGCCATCCTAGCGGGGGGGATGGTACGCAGTATTTT
CASSQGHPSGGDGTQYF
>TRBD1|few|TRBJ1-1|TRBV5-5
TGTGCCAGCAGCTTGGCCCCCCGACAGGGCGACACTGAAGCTTTCTTT
CASSLAPRQGDTEAFF
>-|-|TRBJ1-2|TRBV9
TGTGCCAGCAGCCAAAACGATGGCTACACCTTC
CASSQNDGYTF
>-|-|TRBJ2-7|TRBV20-1
TGCAGTGCTAGACTCCAGAGCTCCTACGAGCAGTACTTC
CSARLQSSYEQYF
>TRBD2|-|TRBJ2-3|TRBV5-1
TGCGCCAGCAGCTTGGCCGGAACTAGCGGGAGTGTTGATGCAGATACGCATTATTTT
CASSLAGTSGSVDADTHYF
>TRBD2|few|TRBJ2-1|TRBV3-1
TGTGCCAGCAGCCTGGAGCGGGGGGGACGGCAGTTCTTC
CASSLERGGRQFF
>-|-|TRBJ1-1|TRBV27
TGTGCCAGCAGTTTAACTACAGCTTTGAACACTGAAGCTTTCTTT
CASSLTTALNTEAFF
>-|few|TRBJ2-4|TRBV3-1
TGTGCCAGCAGCCAAGGGAACGGGGGTGAGGTTAATCAGTACTTC
CASSQGNGGEVNQYF
>-|-|TRBJ2-6|TRBV12-3/TRBV12-4
TGTGCCAGCAGCTCTGCCCGGGGGTGGGGGGCCAACGTCCTGACTTTC
CASSSARGWGANVLTF
>TRBD1|-|TRBJ2-7|TRBV6-6
TGTGCCAGCGGGGACAGGGGCTACGAGCAGTACTTC
CASGDRGYEQYF
>-|-|TRBJ2-5|TRBV4-2
TGTGCCAGCAGCCAAGATATCCAGAGCCAAGAGACCCAGTACTTC
CASSQDIQSQETQYF
>TRBD1|-|TRBJ2-7|TRBV14
TGTGCCAGCAGCCATAGGGACAGGGGGCTCTACGAGCAGTACTTC
CASSHRDRGLYEQYF
>-|few|TRBJ2-7|TRBV24-1
TGTGCCACCAGTGATTCCGGGACGCAGGAACCTGACGAGCAGTACTTC
CATSDSGTQEPDEQYF
>-|-|TRBJ1-2|TRBV21-1
TGTGCCAGCAGCAAAACGGCGGGAATCTCTAACTATGGCTACACCTTC
CASSKTAGISNYGYTF
>-|-|TRBJ2-2|TRBV12-3/TRBV12-4
TGTGCCAGCAGCCGTGGGGGAGGGAACACCGGGGAGCTGTTTTTT
CASSRGGGNTGELFF
>-|-|TRBJ1-2|TRBV20-1
TGCAGTGCAGACGTGGTTGCGAACTATGGCTACACCTTC
CSADVVANYGYTF